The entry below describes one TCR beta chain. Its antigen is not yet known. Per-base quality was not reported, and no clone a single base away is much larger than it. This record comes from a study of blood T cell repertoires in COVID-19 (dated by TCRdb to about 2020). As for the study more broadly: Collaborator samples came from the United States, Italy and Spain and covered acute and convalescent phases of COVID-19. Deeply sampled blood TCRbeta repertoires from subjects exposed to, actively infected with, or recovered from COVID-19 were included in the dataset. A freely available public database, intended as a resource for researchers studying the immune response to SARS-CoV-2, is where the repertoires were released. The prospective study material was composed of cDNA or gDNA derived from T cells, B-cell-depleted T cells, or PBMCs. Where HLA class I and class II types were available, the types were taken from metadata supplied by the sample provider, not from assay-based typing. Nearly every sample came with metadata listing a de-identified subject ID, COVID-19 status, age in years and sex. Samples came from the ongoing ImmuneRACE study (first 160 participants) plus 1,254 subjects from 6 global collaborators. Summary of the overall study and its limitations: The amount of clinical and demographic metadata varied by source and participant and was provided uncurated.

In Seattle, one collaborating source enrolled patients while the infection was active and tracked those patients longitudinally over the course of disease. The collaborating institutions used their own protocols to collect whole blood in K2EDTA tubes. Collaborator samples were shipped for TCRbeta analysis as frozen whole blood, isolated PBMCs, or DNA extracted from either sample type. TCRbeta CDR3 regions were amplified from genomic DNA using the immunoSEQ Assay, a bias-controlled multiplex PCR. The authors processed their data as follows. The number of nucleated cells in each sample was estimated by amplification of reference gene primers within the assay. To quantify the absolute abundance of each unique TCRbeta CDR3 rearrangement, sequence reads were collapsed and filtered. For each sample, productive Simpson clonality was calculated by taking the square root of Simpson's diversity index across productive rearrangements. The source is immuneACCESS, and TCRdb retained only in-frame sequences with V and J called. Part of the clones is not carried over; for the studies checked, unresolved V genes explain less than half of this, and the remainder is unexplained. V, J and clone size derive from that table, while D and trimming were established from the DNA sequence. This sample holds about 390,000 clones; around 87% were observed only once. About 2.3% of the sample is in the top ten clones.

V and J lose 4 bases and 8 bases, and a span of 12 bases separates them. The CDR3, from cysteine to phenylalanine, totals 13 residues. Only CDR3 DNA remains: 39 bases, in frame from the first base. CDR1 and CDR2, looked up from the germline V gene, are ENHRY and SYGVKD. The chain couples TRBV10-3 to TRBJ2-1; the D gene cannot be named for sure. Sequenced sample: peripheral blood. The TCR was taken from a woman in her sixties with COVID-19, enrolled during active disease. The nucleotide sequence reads TGTGCCATCAGTGTTTTTCTTGCGGATGAGCAGTTCTTC. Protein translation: CAISVFLADEQFF.